Presented here are 19 T cell receptor beta chains from one specimen sequenced in a study of blood T cell repertoires in COVID-19. Using immunoSEQ multiplex PCR, the repertoire was profiled, and TCRdb retains in-frame clones only, with some absent. The sample shows about 54,000 clones, about four fifths of them seen only once. Material for sequencing was peripheral blood. These receptors came from a woman aged 60-75 years with acute or convalescent COVID-19.

The V gene is TRBV30, the J gene TRBJ1-2; D is uncertain. Deletions cut 0 bases from V and 2 bases from J, with 13 bases between. Germline CDR1 reads GTSNPN; CDR2 reads SVGIG (reference sequence). CDR3 length: 15 amino acids. The CDR3 sequence: CAWSVRGGLNYGYTF. The CDR3 region has the DNA TGTGCCTGGAGTGTACGCGGCGGACTAAACTATGGCTACACCTTC.

This chain uses TRBV2 with TRBJ2-2; TRBD1 matches at 7 bases. The CDR3 sequence is 15 residues long. V lost 5 bases, J lost 1 base, and 4 bases stayed unmatched. Germline CDR1 and CDR2: SNHLY and FYNNEI. CDR3 DNA: TGTGCCAGCAGTAAACAGGGGCAGAACACCGGGGAGCTGTTTTTT. Protein: CASSKQGQNTGELFF. Variable domain in full (rest from reference TRBV2 and TRBJ2-2): EPEVTQTPSHQVTQMGQEVILRCVPISNHLYFYWYRQILGQKVEFLVSFYNNEISEKSEIFDDQFSVERPDGSNFTLKIRSTKLEDSAMYFCASSKQGQNTGELFFGEGSRLTVL.

The sample holds a few counts of this clone. V and J are TRBV5-4 and TRBJ1-2; 10 nucleotides line up with TRBD1. The length of the CDR3 is 13 residues. The trim removed 3 bases at V and 8 bases at J, leaving 4 bases unmatched. CDR1 SGHNT and CDR2 YYREEE come from the germline V gene (reference sequence). For the CDR3, the DNA is TGTGCCAGCAGCTGGACAGGGGGAAGGGGCTACACCTTC. Its translation is CASSWTGGRGYTF.

V and J are TRBV7-8 and TRBJ1-6; D is possibly TRBD1 (6 bases). V was trimmed by 3 bases and J by 5 bases, leaving 14 bases between them. CDR1 is SGHVS, CDR2 FQNEAQ, per germline. CDR3 size: 16 residues. The CDR3 DNA is TGTGCCAGCAGCTTGCGAGACAGGCCGGATAATTCACCCCTCCACTTT. Translated: CASSLRDRPDNSPLHF.

V usage is TRBV30 and J usage is TRBJ2-3, with 8 bases lining up with TRBD2. Germline loops: CDR1 GTSNPN, CDR2 SVGIG (reference sequence). CDR3 size: 14 residues. Germline trimming cut 3 bases from V and 4 bases from J; bases unmatched to any gene: 6. The CDR3 sequence: CAWRRAGAADTQYF. CDR3 nucleotides: TGTGCCTGGAGAAGAGCGGGAGCTGCAGATACGCAGTATTTT.

The chain is built from TRBV29-1 and TRBJ1-2; a weak D match, TRBD1 (5 bases). CDR1 and CDR2 from the germline V gene are SQVTM and ANQGSEA. Trimming pared 3 bases from V and 2 bases from J, leaving 16 bases between. The CDR3 is 15 residues long. CDR3 sequence reads: CSVDSPGRENYGYTF. Written as DNA, the CDR3 is TGCAGCGTTGACTCCCCGGGCAGGGAAAACTATGGCTACACCTTC.

Only a few counts were recorded for this clone. The chain's CDR3 is CASSLARRSWEQYF. The CDR3 region has the DNA TGTGCCAGCAGCTTGGCCCGCAGGTCCTGGGAGCAGTACTTC. The V gene is TRBV5-6, the J gene TRBJ2-7; D remains ambiguous. Per germline, CDR1 SGHDT and CDR2 YYEEEE. Trimming removed 0 bases at V and 7 bases at J, with 14 bases between. This CDR3 has 14 residues.

The chain joins TRBV5-1 to TRBJ1-1, with D possibly TRBD1 on 5 matching bases. V gave up 4 bases and J gave up 3 bases, with 16 bases separating them. Germline CDR1 and CDR2: SGHRS and YFSETQ. The CDR3 runs to 15 residues. The CDR3 protein is CASSPITPGDTEAFF. CDR3 sequence (DNA): TGCGCCAGCAGCCCGATCACGCCGGGGGACACTGAAGCTTTCTTT.

This clone is a singleton in its sample. The rearrangement uses TRBV7-2 and TRBJ1-2; TRBD1 might be the D (6 bases). The CDR3 consists of 13 residues. Germline V CDR1 and CDR2: SGHTA, FQGNSA. V lost 4 bases to trimming and J lost 8 bases, with 14 bases between them. DNA for the CDR3: TGTGCCAGCAGCTCCCGACAGGAAGGGGGCTACACCTTC. This translates into CASSSRQEGGYTF.

The rearrangement joins TRBV25-1 to TRBJ1-1; the match to TRBD1 covers 10 bases. The junction had 8 bases not matched to a gene; V was cut back by 6 bases and J by 7 bases. The CDR3 is 14 residues long. CDR1 and CDR2 (germline): MGHDK, SYGVNS. Here the CDR3 DNA reads TGTGCCAGCAGAGACAGGGGGCTTGTAGGTGAAGCTTTCTTT. Translating it yields CASRDRGLVGEAFF.

In the case of this clone: Other DNA sequences in this sample translate to the same CDR3. V usage is TRBV5-1 and J usage is TRBJ2-1; 13 bases agree with TRBD2. Germline V lookup: CDR1 SGHRS, CDR2 YFSETQ. The CDR3 consists of 14 residues. With 4 bases clipped from V and 8 bases from J, the junction kept 3 bases outside the gene matches. The CDR3: CASSRTSGSDEQFF. For the CDR3, the DNA is TGCGCCAGCAGCAGGACTAGCGGGAGTGATGAGCAGTTCTTC.

This chain uses TRBV4-1 with TRBJ2-3, with 12 bases lining up with TRBD2. Looked up from germline, CDR1 is MGHRA and CDR2 is YSYEKL. V dropped 4 bases and J dropped 1; count of bases not matched to a gene: 12. The CDR3 covers 19 residues. The CDR3 DNA follows: TGCGCCAGCAGCCTCGTAGTTAGGACTAGCGGGGCCCGCACAGATACGCAGTATTTT. Translation gives CASSLVVRTSGARTDTQYF.

V and J are TRBV12-3 or TRBV12-4 and TRBJ2-5; 7 bases line up with TRBD1. With V trimmed by 9 bases and J by 7 bases, 11 bases remained unmatched. The CDR3 has 13 amino acids. The DNA of the CDR3 is TGTGCCAGTGGACCGGGACAGTGGGGGACCCAGTACTTC. Protein sequence: CASGPGQWGTQYF.

As DNA, the CDR3 is TGCGCCAGCAGCCAAGGGGAGTATGGCCAGCCCCAGCATTTT. Amino acid sequence: CASSQGEYGQPQHF. The chain uses TRBV4-1 and TRBJ1-5; no clear D gene. The germline V gene has CDR1 MGHRA and CDR2 YSYEKL. The ends were cut back, 1 base at V and 7 bases at J, with 11 bases in the middle. CDR3 size: 14 residues.

This clone was detected a few times. The chain combines TRBV3-1 (or the pseudogene TRBV3-2) with TRBJ1-2, with a weak D call TRBD1 (6 bases). V was cut by 0 bases and J by 3 bases, with 11 bases left in between. CDR1 is LGHDT and CDR2 is YNNKEL in the germline V gene (reference sequence). The CDR3 is 15 residues long. In nucleotides, the CDR3 is TGTGCCAGCAGCCAAGATTGGGGGCCCTACTATGGCTACACCTTC. It codes for CASSQDWGPYYGYTF.

This clone was seen just once. This rearrangement joins TRBV11-1 to TRBJ1-3; 7 bases are a match to TRBD1. Looked up from germline, CDR1 is SGHAT and CDR2 is FQDESV (reference sequence). Trimming at V came to 5 bases and at J to 4 bases, leaving 11 bases not matched to a gene. The CDR3 spans 16 residues. The CDR3 is CASSRSQGTLGNTIYF. The CDR3 DNA is TGTGCCAGCAGCAGATCACAGGGGACCCTGGGAAACACCATATATTTT.

This chain uses TRBV4-1 with TRBJ2-7; D gene uncertain. V was trimmed by 0 bases and J by 6 bases, leaving 12 bases between them. The germline V gene encodes CDR1 MGHRA and CDR2 YSYEKL. This CDR3 region has 14 residues. The CDR3 sequence: CASSQDAYLSEQYF. CDR3 in DNA: TGCGCCAGCAGCCAAGACGCCTACCTTTCCGAGCAGTACTTC.

J is TRBJ1-4 and V is TRBV5-6; D may be TRBD1 (5 bases). CDR1 is SGHDT, CDR2 YYEEEE, per germline. The CDR3 extends over 14 amino acids. V was shortened by 2 bases and J by 7 bases, with 12 bases between the two germline ends. CDR3 sequence reads: CASSFQGVVEKLFF. The CDR3 DNA follows: TGTGCCAGCAGCTTCCAAGGGGTTGTTGAAAAACTGTTTTTT.

This chain joins TRBV3-1 (or the pseudogene TRBV3-2) and TRBJ2-7, with TRBD1 as a possible D gene (5 bases). Trimming pared 1 base from V and 9 bases from J, leaving 22 bases between. CDR1 is LGHDT and CDR2 is YNNKEL in the germline V gene (reference sequence). The CDR3 totals 16 residues. Here the CDR3 DNA reads TGTGCCAGCAGCCAAGGGGTGGGGCGTATTGACTTGGTGCAGTACTTC. Protein: CASSQGVGRIDLVQYF.